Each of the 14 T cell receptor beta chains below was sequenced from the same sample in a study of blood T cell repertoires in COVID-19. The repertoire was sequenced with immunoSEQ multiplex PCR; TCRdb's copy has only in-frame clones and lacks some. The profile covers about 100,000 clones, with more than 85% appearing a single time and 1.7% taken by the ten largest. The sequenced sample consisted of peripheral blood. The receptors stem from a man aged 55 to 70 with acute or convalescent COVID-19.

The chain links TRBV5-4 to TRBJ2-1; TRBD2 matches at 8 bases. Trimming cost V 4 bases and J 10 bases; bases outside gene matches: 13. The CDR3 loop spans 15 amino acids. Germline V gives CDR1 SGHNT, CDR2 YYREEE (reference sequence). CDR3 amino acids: CASSPPPGLGLEQFF. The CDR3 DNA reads TGTGCCAGCAGCCCCCCACCGGGACTAGGCTTGGAGCAGTTCTTC.

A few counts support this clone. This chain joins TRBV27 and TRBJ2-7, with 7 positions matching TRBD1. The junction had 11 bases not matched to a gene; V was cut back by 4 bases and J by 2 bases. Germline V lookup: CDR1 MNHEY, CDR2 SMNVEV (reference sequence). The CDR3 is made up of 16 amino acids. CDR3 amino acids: CASSSQIDRVAYEQYF. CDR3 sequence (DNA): TGTGCCAGCAGTTCACAAATCGACAGGGTGGCCTACGAGCAGTACTTC.

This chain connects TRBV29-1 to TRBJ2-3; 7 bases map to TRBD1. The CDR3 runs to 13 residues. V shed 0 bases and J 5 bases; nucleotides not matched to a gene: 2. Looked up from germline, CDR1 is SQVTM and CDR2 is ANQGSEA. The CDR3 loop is CSVEDTGVDTQYF. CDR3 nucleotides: TGCAGCGTTGAAGACACAGGGGTAGATACGCAGTATTTT.

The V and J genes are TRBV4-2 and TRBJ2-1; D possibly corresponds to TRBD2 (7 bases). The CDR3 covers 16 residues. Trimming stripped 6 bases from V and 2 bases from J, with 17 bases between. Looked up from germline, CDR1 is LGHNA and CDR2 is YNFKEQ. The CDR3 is CASSLERGGTYNEQFF. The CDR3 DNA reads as TGTGCCAGCAGTCTCGAAAGGGGGGGGACCTACAATGAGCAGTTCTTC.

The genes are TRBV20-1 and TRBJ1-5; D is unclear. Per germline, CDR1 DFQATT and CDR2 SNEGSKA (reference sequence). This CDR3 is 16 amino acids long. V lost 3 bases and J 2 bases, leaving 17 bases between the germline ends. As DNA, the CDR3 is TGCAGTGCTAGTCCTAACAGTCCCGGGGGCAATCAGCCCCAGCATTTT. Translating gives CSASPNSPGGNQPQHF.

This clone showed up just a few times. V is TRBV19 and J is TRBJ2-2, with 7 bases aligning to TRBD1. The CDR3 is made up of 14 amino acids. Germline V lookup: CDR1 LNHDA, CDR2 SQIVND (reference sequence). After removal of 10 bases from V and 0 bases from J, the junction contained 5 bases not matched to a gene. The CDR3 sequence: CATRDRTNTGELFF. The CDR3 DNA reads TGTGCCACCAGGGACAGAACGAACACCGGGGAGCTGTTTTTT.

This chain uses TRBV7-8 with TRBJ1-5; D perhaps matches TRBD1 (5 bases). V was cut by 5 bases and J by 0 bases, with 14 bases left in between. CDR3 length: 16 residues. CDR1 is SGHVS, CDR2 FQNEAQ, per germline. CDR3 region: CASSIRSGGSNQPQHF. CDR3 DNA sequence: TGTGCCAGCAGCATCCGTTCGGGGGGTAGCAATCAGCCCCAGCATTTT.

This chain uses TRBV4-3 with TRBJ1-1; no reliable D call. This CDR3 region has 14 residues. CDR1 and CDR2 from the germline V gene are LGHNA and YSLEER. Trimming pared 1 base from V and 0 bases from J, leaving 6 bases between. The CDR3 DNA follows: TGCGCCAGCAGCCAAGTACAGATGAACACTGAAGCTTTCTTT. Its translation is CASSQVQMNTEAFF.

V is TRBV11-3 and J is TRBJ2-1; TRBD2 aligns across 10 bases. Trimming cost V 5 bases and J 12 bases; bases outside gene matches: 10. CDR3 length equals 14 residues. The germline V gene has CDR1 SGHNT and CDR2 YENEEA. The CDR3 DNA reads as TGTGCCAGCAGCGGACAACTAGCGGGAAGGGTGCAGTTCTTC. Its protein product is CASSGQLAGRVQFF.

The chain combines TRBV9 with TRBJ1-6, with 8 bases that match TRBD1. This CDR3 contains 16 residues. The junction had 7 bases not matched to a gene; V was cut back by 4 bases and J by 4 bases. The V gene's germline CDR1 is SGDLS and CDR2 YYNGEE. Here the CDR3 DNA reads TGTGCCAGCAGCCCTACCGGACAGGGTTATAATTCACCCCTCCACTTT. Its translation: CASSPTGQGYNSPLHF.

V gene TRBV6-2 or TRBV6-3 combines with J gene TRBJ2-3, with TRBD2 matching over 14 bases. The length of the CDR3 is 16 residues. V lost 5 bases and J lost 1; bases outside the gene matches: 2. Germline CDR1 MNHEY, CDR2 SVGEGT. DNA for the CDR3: TGTGCCAGCAGTGGGACTAGCGGGAGTGGCACAGATACGCAGTATTTT. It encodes CASSGTSGSGTDTQYF.

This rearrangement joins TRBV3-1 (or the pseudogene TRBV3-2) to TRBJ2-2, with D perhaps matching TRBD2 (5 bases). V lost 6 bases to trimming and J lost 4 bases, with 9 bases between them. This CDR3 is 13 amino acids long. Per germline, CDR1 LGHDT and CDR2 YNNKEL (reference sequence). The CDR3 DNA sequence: TGTGCCAGCAGTCGAGCGGCCACCGGGGAGCTGTTTTTT. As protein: CASSRAATGELFF.

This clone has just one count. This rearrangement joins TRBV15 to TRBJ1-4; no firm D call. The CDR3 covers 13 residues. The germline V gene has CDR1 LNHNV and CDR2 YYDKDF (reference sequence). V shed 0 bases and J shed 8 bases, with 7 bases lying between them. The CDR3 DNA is TGTGCCACCAGCAGAGATCTAAACGAAAAACTGTTTTTT. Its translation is CATSRDLNEKLFF.

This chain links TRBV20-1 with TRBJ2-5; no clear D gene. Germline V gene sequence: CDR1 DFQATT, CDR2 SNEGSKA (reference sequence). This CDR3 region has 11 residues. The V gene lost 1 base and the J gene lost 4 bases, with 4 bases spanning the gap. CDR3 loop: CSARAGETQYF. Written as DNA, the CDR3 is TGCAGTGCTAGAGCAGGAGAGACCCAGTACTTC.